A selection of T cell receptor beta chains follows, all from one sample in a study of blood T cell repertoires in COVID-19. TCRdb keeps only in-frame clones here, not all; method: immunoSEQ multiplex PCR. The sample holds some 190,000 clones, about 86% seen once. The sample was peripheral blood. The receptor source for this set is a man aged 18 to 30 with active or convalescent COVID-19. CDR3s include the opening cysteine and the closing phenylalanine or tryptophan. Fields, in order: V gene, J gene, clone size, D gene, CDR3 protein, CDR3 DNA. The D gene is left open where the match is weak. Some rows mark clone size as missing; the rest say once, few, many or name a class of expanded clone.

TRBV6-1	TRBJ1-1	NA	NA	CASSENGENTEAFF	TGTGCCAGCAGTGAAAACGGAGAGAACACTGAAGCTTTCTTT
TRBV27	TRBJ1-1	few	TRBD1	CASSLRGRGPIMNTEAFF	TGTGCCAGCAGTTTAAGGGGGCGAGGGCCGATAATGAACACTGAAGCTTTCTTT
TRBV9	TRBJ2-5	NA	NA	CASSVEPQTVQETQYF	TGTGCCAGCAGCGTAGAGCCCCAGACAGTCCAAGAGACCCAGTACTTC
TRBV5-1	TRBJ2-7	NA	NA	CASSFGSKRQAIDEQYF	TGCGCCAGCAGCTTCGGAAGTAAAAGACAGGCGATCGACGAGCAGTACTTC
TRBV4-2	TRBJ1-1	few	NA	CASSADGGGDTEAFF	TGTGCCAGCAGTGCAGATGGCGGGGGGGACACTGAAGCTTTCTTT
TRBV6-5	TRBJ2-7	NA	TRBD2	CASSTTGPGGYEQYF	TGTGCCAGCAGCACCACCGGGCCGGGGGGCTACGAGCAGTACTTC
TRBV19	TRBJ2-7	NA	NA	CASSDRPSYEQYF	TGTGCCAGTAGTGACAGACCCTCCTACGAGCAGTACTTC
TRBV3-1/TRBV3-2	TRBJ2-1	NA	TRBD2	CASSDRPSGRNNEQFF	TGTGCCAGCAGCGACCGCCCTAGCGGGAGGAATAATGAGCAGTTCTTC
TRBV6-5	TRBJ1-2	NA	NA	CASRGTGIYGYTF	TGTGCCAGCAGGGGTACGGGAATCTATGGCTACACCTTC
TRBV18	TRBJ2-3	NA	TRBD2	CASSPGLAGGTDTQYF	TGTGCCAGCTCACCGGGACTAGCGGGAGGCACAGATACGCAGTATTTT
TRBV7-2	TRBJ2-7	NA	NA	CASSPGGVREQYF	TGTGCCAGCAGCCCAGGCGGGGTGCGGGAGCAGTACTTC
TRBV5-1	TRBJ2-7	NA	NA	CASSLARLDYEQYF	TGCGCCAGCAGCTTGGCGAGACTAGACTACGAGCAGTACTTC
TRBV28	TRBJ1-6	once	TRBD1	CASIPGQGDSPLHF	TGTGCCAGCATCCCGGGACAGGGCGATTCACCCCTCCACTTT
TRBV11-2	TRBJ1-4	NA	NA	CASSLDWGRAEKLFF	TGTGCCAGCAGCTTAGACTGGGGGCGCGCCGAAAAACTGTTTTTT
TRBV12-3/TRBV12-4	TRBJ2-1	NA	NA	CAPLGSNEQFF	TGTGCCCCTCTAGGGAGCAATGAGCAGTTCTTC